The clone carrying this T cell receptor beta chain was seen a few times. This CDR3 contains 14 residues. J lost 3 bases, V lost 4 bases, and 2 bases had no gene match. The germline gives CDR1 MNHEY, CDR2 SVGEGT. The data were taken from a study of blood T cell repertoires in COVID-19. Study-level information: PBMCs, B-cell-depleted T cells, or T cells were the source of the cDNA or gDNA that made up the material.

Seattle patient enrollment occurred during active infection, with longitudinal follow-up thereafter. Methods used by the authors: Estimation of nucleated cell counts relied on the amplification of reference gene primers. Some clones are missing from TCRdb's copy, which holds only in-frame ones; the method was immunoSEQ multiplex PCR. The V and J calls and the clone size are those of that table, but D and trimming were determined from the DNA. Of some 260,000 clones in the sample, approximately 89% were seen once. This sequence joins TRBV6-2 or TRBV6-3 and TRBJ2-7; 11 nucleotides match TRBD1. The sequenced sample consisted of peripheral blood. The TCR comes from a woman in her 30s with COVID-19, enrolled during active disease. CDR3 in DNA: TGTGCCAGCAGTTGGACAGGGGGCAACTACGAGCAGTACGTC. Protein sequence: CASSWTGGNYEQYV.